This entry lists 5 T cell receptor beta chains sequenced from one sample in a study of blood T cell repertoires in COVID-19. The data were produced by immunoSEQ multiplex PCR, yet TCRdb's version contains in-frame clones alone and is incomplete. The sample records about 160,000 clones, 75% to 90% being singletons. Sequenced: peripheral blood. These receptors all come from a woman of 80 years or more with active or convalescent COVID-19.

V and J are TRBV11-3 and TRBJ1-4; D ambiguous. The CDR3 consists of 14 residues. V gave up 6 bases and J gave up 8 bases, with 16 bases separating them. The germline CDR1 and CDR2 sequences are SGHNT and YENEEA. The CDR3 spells CASSPRGFYEKLFF. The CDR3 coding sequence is TGTGCCAGCAGTCCCCGAGGGTTCTACGAAAAACTGTTTTTT.

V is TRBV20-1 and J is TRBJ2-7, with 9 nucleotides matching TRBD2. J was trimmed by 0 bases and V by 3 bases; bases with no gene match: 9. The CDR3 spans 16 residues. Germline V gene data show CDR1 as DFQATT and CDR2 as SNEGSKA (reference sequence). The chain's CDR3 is CSASPLAGLGSYEQYF. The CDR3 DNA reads TGCAGTGCTAGTCCGCTAGCGGGGCTGGGCTCCTACGAGCAGTACTTC.

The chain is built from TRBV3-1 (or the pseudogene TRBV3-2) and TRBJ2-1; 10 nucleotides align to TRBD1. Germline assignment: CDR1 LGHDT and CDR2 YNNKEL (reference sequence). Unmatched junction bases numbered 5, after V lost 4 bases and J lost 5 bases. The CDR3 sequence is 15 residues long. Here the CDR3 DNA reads TGTGCCAGCAGCCGCCCGGGACAGGGGCACAATGAGCAGTTCTTC. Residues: CASSRPGQGHNEQFF.

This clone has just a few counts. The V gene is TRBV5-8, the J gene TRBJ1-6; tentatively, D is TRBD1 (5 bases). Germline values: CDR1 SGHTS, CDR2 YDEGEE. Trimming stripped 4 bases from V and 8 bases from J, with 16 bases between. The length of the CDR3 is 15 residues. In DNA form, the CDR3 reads TGTGCCAGCAGCCAGATGAGCAGGGTGGATTCACCCCTCCACTTT. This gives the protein CASSQMSRVDSPLHF.

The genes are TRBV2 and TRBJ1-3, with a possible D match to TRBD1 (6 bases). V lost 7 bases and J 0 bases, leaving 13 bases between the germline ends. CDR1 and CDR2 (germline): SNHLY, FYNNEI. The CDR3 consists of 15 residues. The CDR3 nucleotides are TGTGCCAGCAAAGGGGGTGGAAGCTCTGGAAACACCATATATTTT. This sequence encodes CASKGGGSSGNTIYF.